The next 20 T cell receptor beta chains were all read from a single sample in a study of T cell responses to AZD1222 COVID-19 vaccine. The method was immunoSEQ multiplex PCR; TCRdb's version includes in-frame clones alone and lacks a portion of them. This sample has fewer than 70,000 clones, with approximately 90% found just once. Here the sequenced sample was peripheral blood, taken on day 0 of AZD1222 vaccination. The receptors derive from an adult in good health.

V is TRBV18 and J is TRBJ1-4, with TRBD1 matching over 9 bases. The junction had 7 bases not matched to a gene; V was cut back by 6 bases and J by 2 bases. The CDR3 has 16 residues. Germline CDR1 KGHSH, CDR2 LQKENI. The CDR3 nucleotides read TGTGCCAGCTCGAGGGGACAGGGAATCACTAATGAAAAACTGTTTTTT. Translated: CASSRGQGITNEKLFF.

This rearrangement joins TRBV7-6 to TRBJ1-4; 7 nucleotides align to TRBD1. This CDR3 has 15 residues. V shed 4 bases, J shed 5 bases, and the junction held 7 bases outside the gene matches. Germline V gives CDR1 SGHVS, CDR2 FNYEAQ. The CDR3 here is CASSSNRGANEKLFF. DNA for the CDR3: TGTGCCAGCAGCTCCAACAGGGGTGCGAATGAAAAACTGTTTTTT.

The sample holds one count of this clone. The V gene is TRBV27, the J gene TRBJ2-6, with TRBD1 matching over 8 bases. The CDR3 sequence is 19 residues long. In germline, CDR1 is MNHEY, CDR2 SMNVEV (reference sequence). The V and J ends lost 5 bases and 1 base, in that order; junction bases with no gene match: 13. The CDR3 is CASSPYRDRTLSGANVLTF. Written as DNA, the CDR3 is TGTGCCAGCAGTCCTTACCGGGACAGGACCCTTTCTGGGGCCAACGTCCTGACTTTC.

This chain joins TRBV5-1 and TRBJ1-3; 7 nucleotides match TRBD1. The germline V gene has CDR1 SGHRS and CDR2 YFSETQ. This CDR3 is built from 13 residues. V shed 3 bases, J shed 9 bases, and the junction held 6 bases outside the gene matches. In DNA, the CDR3 is TGCGCCAGCAGCTACGACAGGGAGGGCACCATATATTTT. This encodes CASSYDREGTIYF.

This sequence joins TRBV27 and TRBJ1-5; D uncertain. Germline V gene data show CDR1 as MNHEY and CDR2 as SMNVEV (reference sequence). This CDR3 is 17 amino acids long. Trimming stripped 5 bases from V and 2 bases from J, with 19 bases between. CDR3 bases: TGTGCCAGCAGTAAAAAGGGTCGTGGTTTGGGCAATCAGCCCCAGCATTTT. Protein sequence: CASSKKGRGLGNQPQHF.

The V and J genes are TRBV20-1 and TRBJ1-6; no definite D call. Germline V gene data show CDR1 as DFQATT and CDR2 as SNEGSKA (reference sequence). Trimming shortened V by 3 bases and J by 7 bases, and 13 bases separated the two germline ends. The CDR3 has 14 residues. The CDR3 DNA follows: TGCAGTGCTAGTTTGCCCGTGAGAAATTCACCCCTCCACTTT. Its protein product is CSASLPVRNSPLHF.

The rearrangement joins TRBV7-2 to TRBJ1-4; 7 bases fit TRBD1. The J segment lost 7 bases and the V segment lost 5 bases, leaving 10 bases of the junction unmatched. Germline CDR1 SGHTA, CDR2 FQGNSA. CDR3 size: 15 residues. The CDR3 DNA reads TGTGCCAGCAGCCTAGGACAGGCGCGGGGTGAAAAACTGTTTTTT. It codes for CASSLGQARGEKLFF. Full variable domain (remainder filled in from reference TRBV7-2 and TRBJ1-4): GAGVSQSPSNKVTEKGKDVELRCDPISGHTALYWYRQSLGQGLEFLIYFQGNSAPDKSGLPSDRFSAERTGGSVSTLTIQRTQQEDSAVYLCASSLGQARGEKLFFGSGTQLSVL.

This sequence joins TRBV7-6 and TRBJ1-4; D call uncertain. The V end was cut by 0 bases, the J end by 8 bases, with 16 bases between. The CDR3 runs to 16 residues. Germline-derived CDR1 and CDR2 are SGHVS and FNYEAQ. The CDR3 loop reads CASSLAAGGAGEKLFF. Here the CDR3 DNA reads TGTGCCAGCAGCTTAGCTGCCGGTGGTGCTGGGGAAAAACTGTTTTTT.

Concerning this clone itself: Distinct nucleotide sequences in the sample also encode this CDR3. This CDR3 reads CASSLVGGGSTDTQYF. CDR3 sequence (DNA): TGCGCCAGCAGCTTGGTGGGTGGCGGGAGCACAGATACGCAGTATTTT. The chain links TRBV5-1 to TRBJ2-3, with D possibly matching TRBD2 (5 bases). CDR3 size: 16 residues. V lost 0 bases, J lost 0 bases, and 11 bases lay in between. Germline CDR1 reads SGHRS; CDR2 reads YFSETQ.

The V call is TRBV18, the J call TRBJ1-4, with D uncertain. Trimming shortened V by 3 bases and J by 0 bases, and 11 bases separated the two germline ends. CDR1 and CDR2 (germline): KGHSH, LQKENI. The CDR3 is 16 residues long. CDR3 residues: CASSPGRPSTNEKLFF. The DNA for the CDR3 is TGTGCCAGCTCACCGGGGAGGCCTTCAACTAATGAAAAACTGTTTTTT.

The gene calls are TRBV5-4 and TRBJ2-1; 11 bases fit TRBD2. This CDR3 contains 15 residues. Per the germline V gene, CDR1 is SGHNT and CDR2 is YYREEE (reference sequence). Losses at the gene ends were 5 bases for V and 4 bases for J; bases not matched to a gene: 5. CDR3 coding DNA: TGTGCCAGCAGGCCGGGACTAGCGGCTTACAATGAGCAGTTCTTC. Encoded protein: CASRPGLAAYNEQFF.

This rearrangement joins TRBV5-1 to TRBJ1-5; the D is unclear. Germline loops: CDR1 SGHRS, CDR2 YFSETQ. CDR3 length equals 15 residues. Trimming shortened V by 0 bases and J by 2 bases, and 9 bases separated the two germline ends. DNA of the CDR3: TGCGCCAGCAGCTTGGGGGTCACTGGCAATCAGCCCCAGCATTTT. This codes for CASSLGVTGNQPQHF.

The V call is TRBV6-5, the J call TRBJ1-2, with D uncertain. V lost 2 bases, J lost 5 bases, and 9 bases lay in between. The CDR3 is 13 residues long. CDR1 is MNHEY and CDR2 is SVGAGI in the germline V gene. CDR3 coding DNA: TGTGCCAGCAGTTACCTTCAGGAGTATGGCTACACCTTC. It encodes CASSYLQEYGYTF.

The V call is TRBV2, the J call TRBJ1-2; 7 bases are shared with TRBD1. This CDR3 spans 14 amino acids. Germline-derived CDR1 and CDR2 are SNHLY and FYNNEI. With 8 bases clipped from V and 1 base from J, the junction kept 7 bases outside the gene matches. The CDR3 DNA sequence: TGTGCCAGCCGGGCCCAGGGGGGTAACTATGGCTACACCTTC. It translates to CASRAQGGNYGYTF.

The chain is built from TRBV7-6 and TRBJ1-1; D is unresolved. The CDR3 runs to 16 residues. Germline V lookup: CDR1 SGHVS, CDR2 FNYEAQ. Trimming shortened V by 5 bases and J by 0 bases, and 16 bases separated the two germline ends. This chain's CDR3 is CASSRSIGGMNTEAFF. The CDR3 nucleotides read TGTGCCAGCAGCCGGTCTATAGGAGGAATGAACACTGAAGCTTTCTTT.

The gene calls are TRBV18 and TRBJ2-7; no clear D gene. Trimming left V 0 bases short and J 5 bases short, with 14 bases between. Germline V gene data show CDR1 as KGHSH and CDR2 as LQKENI. The CDR3 sequence is 15 residues long. The CDR3 loop reads CASSPPSVPSDEQYF. For the CDR3, the DNA is TGTGCCAGCTCACCACCGAGTGTCCCAAGCGACGAGCAGTACTTC. The full variable domain, rest sourced from reference TRBV18 and TRBJ2-7, is NAGVMQNPRHLVRRRGQEARLRCSPMKGHSHVYWYRQLPEEGLKFMVYLQKENIIDESGMPKERFSAEFPKEGPSILRIQQVVRGDSAAYFCASSPPSVPSDEQYFGPGTRLTVT.

The chain joins TRBV2 to TRBJ1-2; the D gene is possibly TRBD1 (5 bases). CDR1 is SNHLY and CDR2 is FYNNEI in the germline V gene. Trimming removed 5 bases from V and 2 bases from J, with 9 bases in between. The CDR3 has 13 amino acids. Here the CDR3 DNA reads TGTGCCAGCAGTTTGGACAAAAACTATGGCTACACCTTC. It yields the protein CASSLDKNYGYTF.

The chain links TRBV19 to TRBJ2-2; D remains unclear. The V end was cut by 1 base, the J end by 5 bases, with 8 bases between. The CDR3 consists of 14 residues. CDR1 and CDR2 from the germline V gene are LNHDA and SQIVND (reference sequence). The CDR3 sequence is CASSIALLTGELFF. The CDR3, as DNA: TGTGCCAGTAGTATAGCCTTGTTGACCGGGGAGCTGTTTTTT.

The gene calls are TRBV7-3 and TRBJ2-2, with D hard to call. The CDR3 is 14 amino acids. Germline V gives CDR1 SGHTA, CDR2 FQGTGA. V gave up 0 bases and J gave up 6 bases, with 8 bases separating them. For the CDR3, the DNA is TGTGCCAGCAGCTTAACGAGGACCTCCGGGGAGCTGTTTTTT. Amino acids: CASSLTRTSGELFF.

V gene TRBV9 combines with J gene TRBJ1-1; D unclear. The CDR3 is made up of 14 amino acids. The ends were cut back, 0 bases at V and 4 bases at J, with 10 bases in the middle. Germline values: CDR1 SGDLS, CDR2 YYNGEE. The CDR3 region is CASSVESLFTEAFF. The CDR3 DNA sequence: TGTGCCAGCAGCGTAGAGTCTCTGTTCACTGAAGCTTTCTTT.